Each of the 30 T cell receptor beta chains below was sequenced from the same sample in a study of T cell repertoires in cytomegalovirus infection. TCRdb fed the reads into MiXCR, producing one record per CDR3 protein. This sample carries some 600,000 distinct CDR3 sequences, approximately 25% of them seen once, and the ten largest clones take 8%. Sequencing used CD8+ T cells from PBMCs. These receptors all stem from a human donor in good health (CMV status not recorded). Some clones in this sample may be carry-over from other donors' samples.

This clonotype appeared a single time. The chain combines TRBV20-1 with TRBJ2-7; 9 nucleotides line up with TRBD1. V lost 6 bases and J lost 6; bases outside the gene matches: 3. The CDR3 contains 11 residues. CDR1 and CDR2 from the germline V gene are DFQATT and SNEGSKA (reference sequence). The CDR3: CSARTGAEQYV. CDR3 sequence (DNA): TGCAGTGCCCGGACAGGGGCCGAGCAGTACGTC.

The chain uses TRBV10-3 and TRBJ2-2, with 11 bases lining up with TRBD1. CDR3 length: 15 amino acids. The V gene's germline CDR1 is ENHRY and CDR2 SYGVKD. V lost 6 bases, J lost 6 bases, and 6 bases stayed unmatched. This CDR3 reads CAISQGTGGAGELFF. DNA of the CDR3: TGTGCCATCAGCCAAGGGACAGGGGGGGCCGGGGAGCTGTTTTTT.

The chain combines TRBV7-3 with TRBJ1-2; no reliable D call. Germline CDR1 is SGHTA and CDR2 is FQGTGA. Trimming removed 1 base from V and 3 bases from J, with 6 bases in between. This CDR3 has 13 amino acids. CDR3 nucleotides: TGTGCCAGCAGCTTAAATCCTGACTATGGCTACACCTTC. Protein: CASSLNPDYGYTF.

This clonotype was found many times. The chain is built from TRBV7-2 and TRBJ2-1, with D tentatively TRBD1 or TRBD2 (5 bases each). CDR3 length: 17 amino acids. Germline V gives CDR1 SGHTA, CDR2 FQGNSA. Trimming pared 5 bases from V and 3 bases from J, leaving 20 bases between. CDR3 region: CASSPGPMKYLYNEQFF. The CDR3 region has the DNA TGTGCCAGCAGCCCGGGGCCCATGAAGTACCTCTACAATGAGCAGTTCTTC.

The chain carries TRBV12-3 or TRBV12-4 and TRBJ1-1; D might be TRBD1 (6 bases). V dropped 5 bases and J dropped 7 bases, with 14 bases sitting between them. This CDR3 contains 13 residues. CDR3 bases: TGTGCCAGCAGTAAAAACAGGGTCCTTGAAGCTTTCTTT. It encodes CASSKNRVLEAFF.

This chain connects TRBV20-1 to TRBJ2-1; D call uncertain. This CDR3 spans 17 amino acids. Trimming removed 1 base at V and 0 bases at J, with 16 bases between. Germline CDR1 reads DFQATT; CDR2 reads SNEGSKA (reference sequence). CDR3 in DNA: TGCAGTGCTAGAGTCTTTAGCCCAACCCTCTCCTACAATGAGCAGTTCTTC. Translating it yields CSARVFSPTLSYNEQFF.

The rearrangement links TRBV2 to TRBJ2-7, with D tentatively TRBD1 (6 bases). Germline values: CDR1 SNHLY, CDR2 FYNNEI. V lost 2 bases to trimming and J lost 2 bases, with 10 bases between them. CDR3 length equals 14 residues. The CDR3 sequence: CASSESDRTYEQYV. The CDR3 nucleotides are TGTGCCAGCAGTGAATCGGACAGAACCTACGAGCAGTACGTC.

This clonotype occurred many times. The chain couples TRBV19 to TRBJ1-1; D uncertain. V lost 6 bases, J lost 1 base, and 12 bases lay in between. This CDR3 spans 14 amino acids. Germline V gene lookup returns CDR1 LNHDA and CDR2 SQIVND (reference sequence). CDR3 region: CASRWNRGNTEAFF. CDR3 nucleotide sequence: TGTGCCAGTAGATGGAATCGGGGGAACACTGAAGCTTTCTTT.

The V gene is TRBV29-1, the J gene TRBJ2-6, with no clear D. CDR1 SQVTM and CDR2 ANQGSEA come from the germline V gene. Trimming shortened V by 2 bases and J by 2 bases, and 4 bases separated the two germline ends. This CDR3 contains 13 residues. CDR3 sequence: CSVEITGANVLTF. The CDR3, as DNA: TGCAGCGTTGAAATAACTGGGGCCAACGTCCTGACTTTC.

CDR3 loop: CASSYSVAVSRDGAVWTQYF. The DNA for the CDR3 is TGTGCCAGCAGTTACTCGGTAGCCGTCTCCCGGGACGGGGCGGTTTGGACCCAGTACTTC. This chain joins TRBV6-2 or TRBV6-3 and TRBJ2-5; D might be TRBD1 or TRBD2, each matching 5 bases. Trimming cost V 0 bases and J 7 bases, with 30 bases left between them. Germline V gene sequence: CDR1 MNHEY, CDR2 SVGEGT. CDR3 length: 20 residues.

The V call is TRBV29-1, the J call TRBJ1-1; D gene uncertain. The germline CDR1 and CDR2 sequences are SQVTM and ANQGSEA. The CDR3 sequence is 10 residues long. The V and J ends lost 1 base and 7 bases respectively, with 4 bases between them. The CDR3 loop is CSVEGLEAFF. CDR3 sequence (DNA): TGCAGCGTTGAAGGCCTTGAAGCTTTCTTT.

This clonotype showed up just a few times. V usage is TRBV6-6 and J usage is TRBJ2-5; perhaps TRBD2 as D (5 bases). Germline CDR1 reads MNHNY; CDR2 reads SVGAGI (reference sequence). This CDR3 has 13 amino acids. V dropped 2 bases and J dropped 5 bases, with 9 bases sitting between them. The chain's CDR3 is CASSYRGYETQYF. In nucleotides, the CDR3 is TGTGCCAGCAGTTACAGAGGGTACGAGACCCAGTACTTC.

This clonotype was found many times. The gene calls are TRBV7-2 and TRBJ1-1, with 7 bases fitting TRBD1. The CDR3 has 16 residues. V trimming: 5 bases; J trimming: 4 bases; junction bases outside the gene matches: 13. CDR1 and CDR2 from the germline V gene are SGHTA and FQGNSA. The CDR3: CASSRRQGGQGTEAFF. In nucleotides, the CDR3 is TGTGCCAGCAGCCGAAGACAGGGTGGGCAGGGCACTGAAGCTTTCTTT.

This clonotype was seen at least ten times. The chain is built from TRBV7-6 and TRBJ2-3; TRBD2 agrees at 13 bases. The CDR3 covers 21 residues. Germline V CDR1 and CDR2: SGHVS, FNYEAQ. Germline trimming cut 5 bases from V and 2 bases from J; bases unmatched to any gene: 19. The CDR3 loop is CASSPRRTGTSGETFTDTQYF. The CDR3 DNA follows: TGTGCCAGCAGCCCACGAAGGACTGGGACTAGCGGGGAGACATTCACAGATACGCAGTATTTT.

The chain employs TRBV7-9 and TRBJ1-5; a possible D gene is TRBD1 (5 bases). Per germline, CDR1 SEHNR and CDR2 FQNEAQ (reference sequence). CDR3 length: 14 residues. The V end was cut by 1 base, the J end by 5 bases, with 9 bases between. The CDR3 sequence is CASSLGQGHQPQHF. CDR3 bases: TGTGCCAGCAGCTTAGGGCAGGGCCATCAGCCCCAGCATTTT.

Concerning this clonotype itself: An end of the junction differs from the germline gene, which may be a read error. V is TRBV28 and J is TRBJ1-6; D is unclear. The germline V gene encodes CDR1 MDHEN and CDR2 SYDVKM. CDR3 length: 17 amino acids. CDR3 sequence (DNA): TGTGTCAGCAGTTTACCGGGAGAACACTCCTATAATTCATCCCTCCACTTT. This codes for CVSSLPGEHSYNSSLHF.

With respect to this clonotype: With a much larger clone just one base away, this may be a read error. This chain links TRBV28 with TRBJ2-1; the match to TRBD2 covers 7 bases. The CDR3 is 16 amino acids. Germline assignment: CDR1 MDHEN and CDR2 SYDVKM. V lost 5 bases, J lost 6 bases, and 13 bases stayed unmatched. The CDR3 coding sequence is TGTGCCAGCAGTCCGCCCATCGGCGGGGGTGGCAATGAGCAGTTCTTC. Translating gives CASSPPIGGGGNEQFF. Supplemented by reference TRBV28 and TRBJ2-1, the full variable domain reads DVKVTQSSRYLVKRTGEKVFLECVQDMDHENMFWYRQDPGLGLRLIYFSYDVKMKEKGDIPEGYSVSREKKERFSLILESASTNQTSMYLCASSPPIGGGGNEQFFGPGTRLTVL.

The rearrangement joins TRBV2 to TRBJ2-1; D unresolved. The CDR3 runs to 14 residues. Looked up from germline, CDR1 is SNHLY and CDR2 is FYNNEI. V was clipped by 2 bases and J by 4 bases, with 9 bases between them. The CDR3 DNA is TGTGCCAGCAGTGAACTGAGACATTACAATGAGCAGTTCTTC. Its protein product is CASSELRHYNEQFF.

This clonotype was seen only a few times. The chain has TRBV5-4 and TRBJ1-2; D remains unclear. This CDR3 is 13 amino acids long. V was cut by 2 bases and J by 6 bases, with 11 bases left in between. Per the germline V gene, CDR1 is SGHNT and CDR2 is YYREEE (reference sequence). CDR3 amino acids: CASSLSPPNGYTF. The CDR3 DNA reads TGTGCCAGCAGCTTATCTCCCCCGAATGGCTACACCTTC.

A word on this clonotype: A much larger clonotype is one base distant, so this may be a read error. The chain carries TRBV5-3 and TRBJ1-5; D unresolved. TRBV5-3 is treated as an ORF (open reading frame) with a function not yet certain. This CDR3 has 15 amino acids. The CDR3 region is CASSLEGKSNQPQHF. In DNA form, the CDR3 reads TGTGCCAGCAGCTTGGAGGGAAAGAGCAATCAGCCCCAGCATTTT.

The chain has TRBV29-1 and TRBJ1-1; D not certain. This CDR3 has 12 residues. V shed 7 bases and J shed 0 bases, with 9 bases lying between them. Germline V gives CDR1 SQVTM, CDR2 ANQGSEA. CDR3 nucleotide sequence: TGCAGCGCAACCACACTGAACACTGAAGCTTTCTTT. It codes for CSATTLNTEAFF. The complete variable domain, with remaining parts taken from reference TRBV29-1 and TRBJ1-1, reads SAVISQKPSRDICQRGTSLTIQCQVDSQVTMMFWYRQQPGQSLTLIATANQGSEATYESGFVIDKFPISRPNLTFSTLTVSNMSPEDSSIYLCSATTLNTEAFFGQGTRLTVV.

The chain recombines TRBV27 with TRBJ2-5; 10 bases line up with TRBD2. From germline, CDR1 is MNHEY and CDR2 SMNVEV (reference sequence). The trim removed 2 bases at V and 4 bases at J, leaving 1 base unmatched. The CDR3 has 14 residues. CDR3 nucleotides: TGTGCCAGCAGTTTAACTAGCGGGGCAGAGACCCAGTACTTC. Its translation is CASSLTSGAETQYF.

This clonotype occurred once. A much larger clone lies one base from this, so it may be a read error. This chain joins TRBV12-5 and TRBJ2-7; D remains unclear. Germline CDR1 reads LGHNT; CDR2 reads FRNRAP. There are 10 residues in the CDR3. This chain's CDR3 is CASALYGQYF. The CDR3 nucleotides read TGTGCTAGTGCCCTCTACGGGCAGTACTTC.

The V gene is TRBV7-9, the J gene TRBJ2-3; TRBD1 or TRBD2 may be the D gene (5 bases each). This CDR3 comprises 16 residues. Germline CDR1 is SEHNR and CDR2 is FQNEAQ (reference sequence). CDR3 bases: TGTGCGAACAGCTTGCGAGGGGACGGATTTACAGATACGCAGTATTTT. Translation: CANSLRGDGFTDTQYF.

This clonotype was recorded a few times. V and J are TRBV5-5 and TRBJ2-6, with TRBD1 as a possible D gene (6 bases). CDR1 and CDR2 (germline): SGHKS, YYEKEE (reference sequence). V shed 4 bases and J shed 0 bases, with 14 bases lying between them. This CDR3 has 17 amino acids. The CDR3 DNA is TGTGCCAGCAGCGGGGGCCCGGCTCTCTCTGGGGCCAACGTCCTGACTTTC. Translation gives CASSGGPALSGANVLTF.

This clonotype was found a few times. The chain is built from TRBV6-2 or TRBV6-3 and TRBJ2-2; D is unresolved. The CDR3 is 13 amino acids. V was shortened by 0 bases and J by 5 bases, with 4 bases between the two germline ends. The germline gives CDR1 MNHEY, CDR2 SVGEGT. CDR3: CASSYSTTGELFF. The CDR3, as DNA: TGTGCCAGCAGTTACTCCACTACCGGGGAGCTGTTTTTT.

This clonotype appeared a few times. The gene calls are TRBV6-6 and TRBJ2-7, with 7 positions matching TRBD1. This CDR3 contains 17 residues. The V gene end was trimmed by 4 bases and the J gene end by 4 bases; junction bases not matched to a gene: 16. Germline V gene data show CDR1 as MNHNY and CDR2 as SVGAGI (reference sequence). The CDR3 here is CASSSNRQGPHDYEQYV. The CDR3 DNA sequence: TGTGCCAGCAGTTCCAATCGACAGGGCCCACACGATTACGAGCAGTACGTC.

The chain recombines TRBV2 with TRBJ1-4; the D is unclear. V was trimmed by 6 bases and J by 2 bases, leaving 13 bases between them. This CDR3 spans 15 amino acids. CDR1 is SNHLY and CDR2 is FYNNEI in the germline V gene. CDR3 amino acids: CASRPRPWTNEKLFF. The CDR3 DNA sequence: TGTGCCAGCAGACCGCGACCATGGACTAATGAAAAACTGTTTTTT.

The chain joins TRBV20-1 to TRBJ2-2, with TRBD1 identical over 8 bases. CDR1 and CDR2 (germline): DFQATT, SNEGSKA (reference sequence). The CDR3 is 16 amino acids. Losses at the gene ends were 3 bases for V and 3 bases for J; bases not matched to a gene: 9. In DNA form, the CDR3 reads TGCAGTGCTAGGGAGGAGGACAGGGAGGACACCGGGGAGCTGTTTTTT. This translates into CSAREEDREDTGELFF.

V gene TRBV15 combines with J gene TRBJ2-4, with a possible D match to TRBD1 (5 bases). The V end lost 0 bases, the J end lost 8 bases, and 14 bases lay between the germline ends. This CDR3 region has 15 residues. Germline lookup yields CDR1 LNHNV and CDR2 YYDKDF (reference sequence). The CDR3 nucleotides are TGTGCCACCAGCAGAGATCAAGGACCCAGGGACATTCAGTACTTC. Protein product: CATSRDQGPRDIQYF.